One T cell receptor (beta chain) is described in this entry. Its antigen is still unknown. Base qualities were left out, and no much larger clone turns up one base away. This sample is drawn from a study of regulatory T cells in long-lasting Graves disease (dated by TCRdb to about 2021). Looking at the study overall: To count as having persistent Graves' disease, a patient had to have received antithyroid drug treatment for over 5 years with TSH receptor autoantibodies remaining persistently positive. Peripheral blood TCR sequencing and RNA sequencing compared persistent Graves' disease patients with newly diagnosed Graves' disease patients. The study took place in China and was registered as a clinical trial. A total of some 35 samples underwent TCR sequencing: about 13 from persistent and roughly 20 from newly diagnosed Graves' disease patients. On average, persistent Graves' disease patients in the clinical cohort had been on antithyroid drugs for approximately 10 years.

Library preparation was by multiplex PCR. Sequencing was carried out with an Illumina HiSeq 4000. iRepertoire HTBI primers and Arm-PCR amplification of CDR3 regions were used to construct TCR beta libraries. Before sequencing, the PCR products underwent gel purification. The paper's data handling went like this. Gene usage analysis of CDR3 amino acid clonotypes relied on the approximately 60 TRBV and about 15 TRBJ segments identified across samples. COPE and FqMerger were used to merge the filtered high-quality paired reads into contigs. BLAST was used to align contigs to IMGT TRBV, TRBD and TRBJ reference genes, and CDR3 was defined according to IMGT. Any clonotype with a frequency above 0.1% was classified as a highly expanded clone. Shannon entropy was used to measure repertoire diversity, and the Gini coefficient was used to measure V-J evenness. A clonotype found in more than one individual was treated as public. TCRdb reanalyzed the raw reads on its own, using fastp at Q25 for trimming and MiXCR for clone calling, and kept in-frame beta chains. Each entry is one CDR3 protein sequence, shown with its most common DNA and genes. The V and J calls come from TCRdb's annotation, not from the publication. Counted in this sample were some 340,000 distinct CDR3 sequences; 20% to 25% of them appeared once. Around a quarter of the sample goes to the ten largest clones.

Sequences LNHDA (CDR1) and SQIVND (CDR2) are obtained from the germline V gene (reference sequence). Trimming removed 3 bases from V and 3 bases from J, leaving 21 bases between the germline ends. From the cysteine through the phenylalanine, the CDR3 covers 17 amino acids. Solely the CDR3 DNA is kept, with 51 bases framed from the first base. The sample's time point label, decoded: persistent/refractory GD, antithyroid drugs over 5 years with positive TRAb. For both TCR sequencing and RNA sequencing, RNA was extracted from PBMCs using TRIzol. Graves' disease was diagnosed according to American Thyroid Association guidelines. Patients were recruited from an endocrinology department in Xi'an, China. From each patient, 7.5 to 10 milliliters of peripheral blood was collected into an EDTA anticoagulant tube. Ficoll Paque Plus density gradient separation was used to isolate PBMCs, and no additional T cell sorting was done. An Agilent 2100 Bioanalyzer and agarose gel were used to assess RNA quality, and a NanoDrop 2000 was used to measure RNA concentration.

Findings and caveats that apply to the study as a whole: Only peripheral blood was studied, because thyroid tissue, the primary lesion, was inaccessible. Preferential use of TRBV28, TRBJ1-2 and TRBJ2-5 was observed in persistent disease, whereas TRBV20-1 and TRBJ2-1 were favored in newly diagnosed disease. Sequencing and analysis were limited to the TCR beta chain. The authors noted that the small sample size was a limitation that may lower accuracy. More public clonotypes were shared among persistent patients (about 2,800) than among newly diagnosed patients (roughly 1,000). Persistent Graves' disease patients showed lower TCR Shannon entropy and fewer highly expanded clones than newly diagnosed patients, suggesting clonal expansion.

The chain was built from TRBV19 and TRBJ2-7; the D call could be TRBD1 or TRBD2, with each sharing 6 bases. This sample comprised peripheral blood mononuclear cells (PBMCs), obtained when the disease was refractory, from a patient treated with antithyroid drugs. The sequence was obtained from a woman between 40 and 55 years old with Graves disease. Donor details come from another sample of the same person, matched by shared clones. The nucleotide sequence is given as TGTGCCAGTAGTATCTCCGGGGGCGGGGTTCCAATCTACGAGCAGTACTTC. Translated, it reads CASSISGGGVPIYEQYF.